The 32 T cell receptor beta chains below come from one sample, sequenced in a study of T cell responses to AZD1222 COVID-19 vaccine. Sequencing was performed with immunoSEQ multiplex PCR; in TCRdb, only in-frame clones are kept and a portion is missing. The table shows around 83,000 clones, with roughly 86% occurring only once. Here the sequenced sample was peripheral blood, taken on day 0 of AZD1222 vaccination. Every receptor here comes from an adult in good health.

The chain recombines TRBV7-9 with TRBJ2-7; TRBD1 aligns across 8 bases. Germline CDR1 reads SEHNR; CDR2 reads FQNEAQ (reference sequence). This CDR3 has 14 residues. The trim removed 5 bases at V and 2 bases at J, leaving 5 bases unmatched. The CDR3 coding sequence is TGTGCCAGCAGCCGAACAGGGGGAACCTACGAGCAGTACTTC. Translation: CASSRTGGTYEQYF.

The V gene is TRBV24-1, the J gene TRBJ2-1, with D perhaps matching TRBD1 or TRBD2 (5 bases each). The CDR3 contains 15 residues. The germline V and J ends were trimmed by 4 bases and 8 bases, with 17 bases remaining between them. The germline V gene encodes CDR1 KGHDR and CDR2 SFDVKD. CDR3 loop: CATSEGPRVTYEQFF. CDR3 sequence (DNA): TGTGCCACCAGTGAGGGACCTCGGGTGACCTATGAGCAGTTCTTC.

The V gene is TRBV2, the J gene TRBJ1-5, with 8 positions matching TRBD1. Trimming removed 7 bases from V and 2 bases from J; junction bases left unmatched: 7. The CDR3 has 15 amino acids. Germline CDR1 reads SNHLY; CDR2 reads FYNNEI. CDR3 protein: CASTDGQGGNQPQHF. CDR3 coding DNA: TGTGCCAGCACCGACGGACAGGGTGGCAATCAGCCCCAGCATTTT.

The chain recombines TRBV6-2 or TRBV6-3 with TRBJ1-4, with 10 bases matching TRBD1. J lost 7 bases, V lost 4 bases, and 6 bases had no gene match. Germline CDR1 is MNHEY and CDR2 is SVGEGT. This CDR3 comprises 15 residues. This CDR3 is CASSSGTGESEKLFF. The CDR3 DNA reads TGTGCCAGCAGTTCCGGGACAGGGGAGAGTGAAAAACTGTTTTTT.

V gene TRBV7-6 combines with J gene TRBJ2-3; TRBD2 agrees at 9 bases. The CDR3 runs 15 residues. Germline CDR1 reads SGHVS; CDR2 reads FNYEAQ. The trim removed 5 bases at V and 2 bases at J, leaving 5 bases unmatched. In DNA, the CDR3 is TGTGCCAGCAGCGACCCTAGCGGGAACACAGATACGCAGTATTTT. Residues: CASSDPSGNTDTQYF.

The DNA for the CDR3 is TGCGCCAGCAGCTCTTTTCCGGGACAGAACAATGAGCAGTTCTTC. It translates to CASSSFPGQNNEQFF. The chain joins TRBV5-1 to TRBJ2-1; 7 nucleotides align to TRBD1. V shed 3 bases and J 5 bases; nucleotides not matched to a gene: 8. The germline V gene has CDR1 SGHRS and CDR2 YFSETQ. The CDR3 consists of 15 residues.

The chain combines TRBV29-1 with TRBJ2-1; the match to TRBD2 covers 11 bases. The germline gives CDR1 SQVTM, CDR2 ANQGSEA. This CDR3 contains 14 residues. Trimming removed 7 bases from V and 5 bases from J; junction bases left unmatched: 7. CDR3 amino acids: CSAPRLAGNNEQFF. The CDR3 DNA is TGCAGCGCCCCCAGACTAGCGGGAAACAATGAGCAGTTCTTC.

For the CDR3, the DNA is TGTGCCAGCACCCGAAACGGGGGGTTAATTCTCGATGAGCAGTTCTTC. Protein: CASTRNGGLILDEQFF. V usage is TRBV27 and J usage is TRBJ2-1; 7 positions match TRBD2. The V gene end was trimmed by 7 bases and the J gene end by 8 bases; junction bases not matched to a gene: 17. Looked up from germline, CDR1 is MNHEY and CDR2 is SMNVEV (reference sequence). The CDR3 runs 16 residues.

This chain uses TRBV7-2 with TRBJ2-7, with a weak D call TRBD1 (6 bases). V shed 5 bases and J shed 4 bases, with 15 bases lying between them. Germline V gene lookup returns CDR1 SGHTA and CDR2 FQGNSA. This CDR3 has 14 amino acids. CDR3 residues: CASSASGRGYEQYF. The DNA of the CDR3 is TGTGCCAGCAGCGCCAGCGGAAGGGGGTACGAGCAGTACTTC.

As DNA, the CDR3 is TGCGCCAGCAGCTTCCGGACTGCCCGGAGCTCTGGAAACACCATATATTTT. Its protein product is CASSFRTARSSGNTIYF. The chain combines TRBV5-1 with TRBJ1-3; D not certain. This CDR3 region has 17 residues. Trimming removed 2 bases from V and 0 bases from J, with 15 bases in between. Germline V gene lookup returns CDR1 SGHRS and CDR2 YFSETQ. The variable domain in full, with the rest retrieved from reference TRBV5-1 and TRBJ1-3, is KAGVTQTPRYLIKTRGQQVTLSCSPISGHRSVSWYQQTPGQGLQFLFEYFSETQRNKGNFPGRFSGRQFSNSRSEMNVSTLELGDSALYLCASSFRTARSSGNTIYFGEGSWLTVV.

The rearrangement uses TRBV6-2 or TRBV6-3 and TRBJ1-2; 8 bases are shared with TRBD1. Germline values: CDR1 MNHEY, CDR2 SVGEGT. J lost 1 base, V lost 5 bases, and 9 bases had no gene match. The CDR3 extends over 16 amino acids. The CDR3 nucleotides are TGTGCCAGCAGTCTCGTCCCGGGACAGGTTAACTATGGCTACACCTTC. It is translated as CASSLVPGQVNYGYTF.

The chain carries TRBV19 and TRBJ1-2; the D is unclear. Germline V gives CDR1 LNHDA, CDR2 SQIVND (reference sequence). Trimming took off 10 bases at V and 4 bases at J, with 22 bases between the two ends. The CDR3 extends over 15 amino acids. As DNA, the CDR3 is TGTGCCACCCTCGCGGAGGGCCATGAATTCTATGGCTACACCTTC. Translated: CATLAEGHEFYGYTF. Filled out from reference TRBV19 and TRBJ1-2, the complete variable domain reads DGGITQSPKYLFRKEGQNVTLSCEQNLNHDAMYWYRQDPGQGLRLIYYSQIVNDFQKGDIAEGYSVSREKKESFPLTVTSAQKNPTAFYLCATLAEGHEFYGYTFGSGTRLTVV.

J is TRBJ1-1 and V is TRBV2, with D hard to call. The CDR3 runs to 12 residues. The V gene's germline CDR1 is SNHLY and CDR2 FYNNEI. V dropped 8 bases and J dropped 0 bases, with 7 bases sitting between them. This CDR3 is CASLLMNTEAFF. The CDR3, as DNA: TGTGCCAGCCTGCTTATGAACACTGAAGCTTTCTTT.

This clone was seen only once. The chain links TRBV4-2 to TRBJ2-5; either TRBD1 or TRBD2 may fit D (5 bases each). Germline assignment: CDR1 LGHNA and CDR2 YNFKEQ. The CDR3 runs 16 residues. V lost 5 bases and J 1 base, leaving 17 bases between the germline ends. The CDR3 DNA is TGTGCCAGCAGCTCGAGGGGCGGAGTGGGCCAAGAGACCCAGTACTTC. Its translation is CASSSRGGVGQETQYF.

This rearrangement joins TRBV7-2 to TRBJ2-3; D is ambiguous. Germline V CDR1 and CDR2: SGHTA, FQGNSA. V was clipped by 1 base and J by 4 bases, with 9 bases between them. This CDR3 is 14 amino acids long. DNA for the CDR3: TGTGCCAGCAGCTTAGTAACCGCGGCAGATACGCAGTATTTT. Its protein is CASSLVTAADTQYF.

In this sample, this clone turned up a few times. The CDR3: CASIGGLADTQYF. In nucleotides, the CDR3 is TGTGCCAGTATAGGGGGTCTGGCAGATACGCAGTATTTT. The V call is TRBV19, the J call TRBJ2-3; maybe TRBD1 (6 bases). The germline V gene encodes CDR1 LNHDA and CDR2 SQIVND (reference sequence). V lost 7 bases and J 4 bases, leaving 12 bases between the germline ends. The CDR3 extends over 13 amino acids.

The rearrangement links TRBV5-5 to TRBJ2-3; 8 bases match TRBD2. The CDR3 is 16 amino acids. Germline CDR1 reads SGHKS; CDR2 reads YYEKEE (reference sequence). The V segment lost 0 bases and the J segment 8 bases; nucleotides outside the gene matches: 11. CDR3: CASSLDPLAGVATQYF. The CDR3 DNA reads TGTGCCAGCAGCTTGGATCCGCTAGCGGGCGTCGCTACGCAGTATTTT.

The chain is built from TRBV24-1 and TRBJ2-3; D is ambiguous. Germline CDR1 KGHDR, CDR2 SFDVKD. The CDR3 extends over 14 amino acids. Trimming left V 2 bases short and J 7 bases short, with 12 bases between. The CDR3 DNA sequence: TGTGCCACCAGTGATTCGGGTCTAGTGTATACGCAGTATTTT. This sequence encodes CATSDSGLVYTQYF.

This clone showed up just a few times. The chain has TRBV14 and TRBJ2-7; D assignment may be TRBD1 or TRBD2 (6 bases each). V was shortened by 3 bases and J by 5 bases, with 14 bases between the two germline ends. The germline V gene encodes CDR1 SGHDN and CDR2 FVKESK. This CDR3 spans 14 amino acids. This CDR3 is CASSQARGDHEQYF. CDR3 bases: TGTGCCAGCAGCCAGGCGAGGGGGGATCACGAGCAGTACTTC.

This chain links TRBV3-1 (or the pseudogene TRBV3-2) with TRBJ2-7; maybe TRBD2 (6 bases). Trimming took off 6 bases at V and 6 bases at J, with 18 bases between the two ends. The CDR3 covers 14 residues. Germline V gene sequence: CDR1 LGHDT, CDR2 YNNKEL (reference sequence). The CDR3 loop reads CASSGTLTPLEQYF. CDR3 DNA sequence: TGTGCCAGCAGTGGGACTCTTACCCCTCTCGAGCAGTACTTC.

The rearrangement uses TRBV7-2 and TRBJ2-2; D is ambiguous. Trimming shortened V by 5 bases and J by 5 bases, and 9 bases separated the two germline ends. Looked up from germline, CDR1 is SGHTA and CDR2 is FQGNSA. The CDR3 totals 13 residues. CDR3 sequence reads: CASSVQWTGELFF. CDR3 sequence (DNA): TGTGCCAGCAGCGTCCAGTGGACCGGGGAGCTGTTTTTT.

The chain has TRBV7-2 and TRBJ2-3; 9 bases align to TRBD2. This CDR3 comprises 17 residues. Germline CDR1 SGHTA, CDR2 FQGNSA. Unmatched junction bases numbered 17, after V lost 7 bases and J lost 6 bases. The CDR3 region is CASNHGGGAGGIDTQYF. CDR3 sequence (DNA): TGTGCCAGCAACCATGGAGGGGGAGCGGGGGGTATCGATACGCAGTATTTT. Full variable domain (missing parts from reference TRBV7-2 and TRBJ2-3): GAGVSQSPSNKVTEKGKDVELRCDPISGHTALYWYRQSLGQGLEFLIYFQGNSAPDKSGLPSDRFSAERTGGSVSTLTIQRTQQEDSAVYLCASNHGGGAGGIDTQYFGPGTRLTVL.

This chain links TRBV6-5 with TRBJ1-2; D possibly corresponds to TRBD1 (6 bases). Germline-derived CDR1 and CDR2 are MNHEY and SVGAGI. The V and J ends lost 6 bases and 8 bases respectively, with 13 bases between them. This CDR3 has 12 residues. The CDR3 bases are TGTGCCAGCAGAACAGGGCGTAGAGGCTACACCTTC. Protein sequence: CASRTGRRGYTF.

In its sample, this clone was seen once. The rearrangement uses TRBV28 and TRBJ1-3; D gene uncertain. Germline V CDR1 and CDR2: MDHEN, SYDVKM. V dropped 1 base and J dropped 0 bases, with 7 bases sitting between them. This CDR3 comprises 15 residues. The CDR3: CASSLFGASGNTIYF. Here the CDR3 DNA reads TGTGCCAGCAGTTTATTCGGAGCCTCTGGAAACACCATATATTTT. Variable domain in full (rest from reference TRBV28 and TRBJ1-3): DVKVTQSSRYLVKRTGEKVFLECVQDMDHENMFWYRQDPGLGLRLIYFSYDVKMKEKGDIPEGYSVSREKKERFSLILESASTNQTSMYLCASSLFGASGNTIYFGEGSWLTVV.

V is TRBV7-2 and J is TRBJ1-1; a possible D gene is TRBD1 (6 bases). V was pared by 1 base and J by 5 bases, with 14 bases between. CDR1 and CDR2 from the germline V gene are SGHTA and FQGNSA. This CDR3 has 15 residues. CDR3 residues: CASSLGEGGATEAFF. CDR3 bases: TGTGCCAGCAGCTTAGGTGAAGGGGGAGCGACTGAAGCTTTCTTT.

The chain joins TRBV24-1 to TRBJ1-2; TRBD1 aligns across 7 bases. CDR3 size: 14 residues. The V gene's germline CDR1 is KGHDR and CDR2 SFDVKD. With 0 bases clipped from V and 6 bases from J, the junction kept 3 bases outside the gene matches. The CDR3 loop is CATSDLLGGNGYTF. For the CDR3, the DNA is TGTGCCACCAGTGATTTGCTAGGGGGCAATGGCTACACCTTC.

The chain is built from TRBV3-1 (or the pseudogene TRBV3-2) and TRBJ2-5; the match to TRBD1 covers 8 bases. V dropped 2 bases and J dropped 8; count of bases not matched to a gene: 4. CDR3 length: 13 residues. Germline CDR1 and CDR2: LGHDT and YNNKEL (reference sequence). The CDR3 nucleotides read TGTGCCAGCAGCCAACGGACAGGGATTACCCAGTACTTC. It codes for CASSQRTGITQYF.

The chain has TRBV29-1 and TRBJ1-1, with D unclear. Looked up from germline, CDR1 is SQVTM and CDR2 is ANQGSEA. This CDR3 has 13 amino acids. The germline V and J ends were trimmed by 7 bases and 7 bases, with 19 bases remaining between them. CDR3 loop: CSAKKGGMDEAFF. The CDR3 DNA follows: TGCAGCGCAAAGAAAGGAGGGATGGATGAAGCTTTCTTT.

This clone has just a few counts. The V and J genes are TRBV19 and TRBJ1-2; 9 bases match TRBD1. From germline, CDR1 is LNHDA and CDR2 SQIVND (reference sequence). Unmatched junction bases numbered 10, after V lost 5 bases and J lost 3 bases. This CDR3 comprises 16 residues. For the CDR3, the DNA is TGTGCCAGTAGTGCCCGGACAGGGGAGTTTGACTATGGCTACACCTTC. Protein product: CASSARTGEFDYGYTF.

This sequence joins TRBV7-3 and TRBJ2-6; 7 bases align to TRBD2. Trimming took 5 bases from V and 1 from J; bases not matched to a gene: 11. The CDR3 has 18 residues. Germline V lookup: CDR1 SGHTA, CDR2 FQGTGA. The CDR3 is CASSIRPGGRSGANVLTF. CDR3 DNA: TGTGCCAGCAGCATCCGCCCGGGGGGAAGATCTGGGGCCAACGTCCTGACTTTC.

The chain carries TRBV5-1 and TRBJ2-5, with TRBD2 matching over 9 bases. The germline gives CDR1 SGHRS, CDR2 YFSETQ. Unmatched junction bases numbered 5, after V lost 4 bases and J lost 1 base. The CDR3 has 15 amino acids. Written as DNA, the CDR3 is TGCGCCAGCAGCGCGGGGGGGGCTCTCCAAGAGACCCAGTACTTC. Residues: CASSAGGALQETQYF.

The rearrangement uses TRBV2 and TRBJ2-1; TRBD2 aligns across 8 bases. The V gene's germline CDR1 is SNHLY and CDR2 FYNNEI. The CDR3 runs to 15 residues. V was clipped by 5 bases and J by 6 bases; unmatched bases: 9. CDR3 protein: CASSPVAGSPNEQFF. The DNA for the CDR3 is TGTGCCAGCAGTCCCGTAGCGGGATCCCCCAATGAGCAGTTCTTC.